The 16 T cell receptor beta chains presented below share a single source sample, sequenced in a study of CD8+ T cells in alopecia areata. Described treatment: oral pan-JAK inhibitor, 5-10 mg twice daily. Sequencing templates came from extracted RNA that was reverse transcribed into cDNA. Clones were read by immunoSEQ multiplex PCR, and TCRdb kept only the in-frame ones, dropping some. The sample has about 140,000 clones; 85% to 90% are singletons. Here the sequenced sample was CD8+ T cells sorted from blood, taken at week 4, from a patient treated with tofacitinib. These receptors were taken from a human donor with alopecia areata.

V and J are TRBV4-1 and TRBJ1-1, with D uncertain. Germline CDR1 reads MGHRA; CDR2 reads YSYEKL. This CDR3 region has 13 residues. V lost 1 base, J lost 1 base, and 4 bases lay in between. In nucleotides, the CDR3 is TGCGCCAGCAGCCAAGTTGAGAACACTGAAGCTTTCTTT. Its translation is CASSQVENTEAFF.

This chain connects TRBV6-5 to TRBJ1-6, with D possibly TRBD1 on 5 matching bases. Germline-derived CDR1 and CDR2 are MNHEY and SVGAGI. V lost 5 bases and J 16 bases, leaving 9 bases between the germline ends. CDR3 length equals 10 residues. In DNA form, the CDR3 reads TGTGCCAGCAGTGGAGGACATCTCCACTTT. It yields the protein CASSGGHLHF.

This chain connects TRBV5-1 to TRBJ2-7; 7 bases are a match to TRBD1. This CDR3 is built from 13 residues. Germline V gene lookup returns CDR1 SGHRS and CDR2 YFSETQ. With 3 bases clipped from V and 6 bases from J, the junction kept 6 bases outside the gene matches. The CDR3 is CASSSTGSGEQYF. The CDR3 DNA reads as TGCGCCAGCAGCTCGACAGGGTCGGGCGAGCAGTACTTC.

The V and J genes are TRBV11-2 and TRBJ2-7, with 8 bases that match TRBD2. V was clipped by 5 bases and J by 2 bases; unmatched bases: 5. The CDR3 sequence is 14 residues long. Germline V gene data show CDR1 as SGHAT and CDR2 as FQNNGV. This CDR3 reads CASSISGKTYEQYF. The CDR3 coding sequence is TGTGCCAGCAGCATTAGCGGGAAGACCTACGAGCAGTACTTC.

The chain couples TRBV27 to TRBJ2-1; D may be TRBD2 (6 bases). CDR1 and CDR2 (germline): MNHEY, SMNVEV (reference sequence). Trimming took 7 bases from V and 8 from J, leaving 12 bases between them. The CDR3 runs to 12 residues. CDR3 in amino acids: CASIGGADEQFF. CDR3 DNA sequence: TGTGCCAGCATAGGAGGGGCGGATGAGCAGTTCTTC.

The genes are TRBV30 and TRBJ2-5; the D gene is possibly TRBD2 (6 bases). The tail of the sequence fits TRBJ2-7 better, so the J call may be wrong. The CDR3 has 15 amino acids. CDR1 and CDR2 (germline): GTSNPN, SVGIG (reference sequence). The CDR3 here is CAWSVGLASSYEQYF. The CDR3 bases are TGTGCCTGGAGTGTAGGGCTAGCGAGCTCCTACGAGCAGTACTTC.

The chain employs TRBV27 and TRBJ2-7; 11 nucleotides agree with TRBD1. Germline V gene data show CDR1 as MNHEY and CDR2 as SMNVEV (reference sequence). V gave up 2 bases and J gave up 2 bases; unmatched junction bases: 2. The CDR3 spans 15 residues. CDR3 bases: TGTGCCAGCAGTTTAGGGACAGGGGGGACCTACGAGCAGTACTTC. Its protein is CASSLGTGGTYEQYF.

The rearrangement joins TRBV11-3 to TRBJ2-1, with 9 positions matching TRBD1. With V trimmed by 4 bases and J by 6 bases, 7 bases remained unmatched. The CDR3 is made up of 15 amino acids. CDR1 and CDR2 (germline): SGHNT, YENEEA. In DNA, the CDR3 is TGTGCCAGCAGCTCGGACAGGGGACGGGGCAATGAGCAGTTCTTC. It yields the protein CASSSDRGRGNEQFF. The full variable domain, its missing parts supplied by reference TRBV11-3 and TRBJ2-1, is EAGVVQSPRYKIIEKKQPVAFWCNPISGHNTLYWYLQNLGQGPELLIRYENEEAVDDSQLPKDRFSAERLKGVDSTLKIQPAELGDSAVYLCASSSDRGRGNEQFFGPGTRLTVL.

J is TRBJ2-1 and V is TRBV27; either TRBD1 or TRBD2 may supply D (5 bases each). V gave up 7 bases and J gave up 3 bases, with 16 bases separating them. The germline gives CDR1 MNHEY, CDR2 SMNVEV (reference sequence). CDR3 length: 15 amino acids. CDR3 bases: TGTGCCAGCACCACACTCGGGGACGGCTACAATGAGCAGTTCTTC. Translated: CASTTLGDGYNEQFF.

V and J are TRBV30 and TRBJ2-2, with a weak D call TRBD2 (6 bases). There are 12 residues in the CDR3. CDR1 is GTSNPN, CDR2 SVGIG, per germline (reference sequence). Trimming cost V 4 bases and J 6 bases, with 9 bases left between them. CDR3 region: CAWMPGAGELFF. The CDR3 nucleotides read TGTGCCTGGATGCCGGGGGCCGGGGAGCTGTTTTTT.

This clone was seen just once. The rearrangement uses TRBV6-5 and TRBJ1-1, with D unresolved. CDR3 length equals 14 residues. V was shortened by 6 bases and J by 1 base, with 12 bases between the two germline ends. Germline V gives CDR1 MNHEY, CDR2 SVGAGI. CDR3 nucleotide sequence: TGTGCCAGCAGGACACCCCGGGGGAACACTGAAGCTTTCTTT. Protein product: CASRTPRGNTEAFF.

This clone came up once. The chain joins TRBV19 to TRBJ2-2, with 7 bases that match TRBD1. Germline V gene lookup returns CDR1 LNHDA and CDR2 SQIVND (reference sequence). The V and J ends lost 2 bases and 3 bases, in that order; junction bases with no gene match: 18. The CDR3 has 20 amino acids. The CDR3 coding sequence is TGTGCCAGTAGTATACACAACGCTCCTACAGGGGCAGCCTACACCGGGGAGCTGTTTTTT. This encodes CASSIHNAPTGAAYTGELFF.

This chain uses TRBV18 with TRBJ2-3; D assignment may be TRBD1 or TRBD2 (5 bases each). Looked up from germline, CDR1 is KGHSH and CDR2 is LQKENI. The CDR3 is made up of 16 amino acids. Trimming removed 2 bases from V and 3 bases from J, with 15 bases in between. CDR3 DNA: TGTGCCAGCTCACCATTTTTTGGGACGGAAACAGATACGCAGTATTTT. Amino acid sequence: CASSPFFGTETDTQYF.

The genes are TRBV25-1 and TRBJ2-7, with 8 bases fitting TRBD1. Trimming at V came to 6 bases and at J to 4 bases, leaving 8 bases not matched to a gene. Germline V lookup: CDR1 MGHDK, CDR2 SYGVNS. This CDR3 region has 14 residues. In DNA form, the CDR3 reads TGTGCCAGCAGCACCCGGGACAGGCGATACGAGCAGTACTTC. Its protein product is CASSTRDRRYEQYF.

This clone has just one count. The genes are TRBV30 and TRBJ2-3, with no clear D. Germline V gene sequence: CDR1 GTSNPN, CDR2 SVGIG (reference sequence). V was shortened by 1 base and J by 1 base, with 3 bases between the two germline ends. The CDR3 loop spans 12 amino acids. This chain's CDR3 is CAWSAGTDTQYF. The CDR3 nucleotides are TGTGCCTGGAGTGCAGGCACAGATACGCAGTATTTT.

The chain uses TRBV30 and TRBJ1-1, with D possibly matching TRBD1 (5 bases). Germline V gene sequence: CDR1 GTSNPN, CDR2 SVGIG (reference sequence). V lost 0 bases and J lost 5, with 10 bases in between. CDR3 length: 13 amino acids. This chain's CDR3 is CAWSVGGETEAFF. The CDR3 nucleotides read TGTGCCTGGAGTGTGGGAGGGGAAACTGAAGCTTTCTTT.